The next 10 T cell receptor beta chains were all read from a single sample in a study of T cell responses to AZD1222 COVID-19 vaccine. Clones were sequenced by immunoSEQ multiplex PCR, and TCRdb holds only the in-frame ones, with some missing. Of approximately 150,000 clones in the sample, roughly 92% were seen once. Source: peripheral blood, taken on day 0 of AZD1222 vaccination. All receptors derive from an adult in good health.

The V call is TRBV27, the J call TRBJ2-2; TRBD2 matches at 7 bases. This CDR3 spans 17 amino acids. Unmatched junction bases numbered 11, after V lost 1 base and J lost 6 bases. Per the germline V gene, CDR1 is MNHEY and CDR2 is SMNVEV (reference sequence). CDR3 region: CASSLFRPSGRAGELFF. The CDR3 DNA sequence: TGTGCCAGCAGTTTATTCCGCCCTAGCGGTCGGGCCGGGGAGCTGTTTTTT.

The chain links TRBV7-9 to TRBJ1-5; 7 bases match TRBD1. Germline CDR1 and CDR2: SEHNR and FQNEAQ (reference sequence). The CDR3 contains 15 residues. V lost 5 bases, J lost 3 bases, and 7 bases stayed unmatched. The CDR3 DNA follows: TGTGCCAGCAGCGCGACAGGGATGGTCAATCAGCCCCAGCATTTT. Its protein product is CASSATGMVNQPQHF.

The chain joins TRBV6-5 to TRBJ2-7; D uncertain. The CDR3 covers 13 residues. The V gene's germline CDR1 is MNHEY and CDR2 SVGAGI. V was pared by 0 bases and J by 9 bases, with 12 bases between. CDR3 sequence reads: CASSYSKFIPQYF. CDR3 sequence (DNA): TGTGCCAGCAGTTACTCAAAATTTATTCCGCAGTACTTC.

This sequence joins TRBV27 and TRBJ1-1; TRBD1 is a possible D gene (6 bases). The CDR3 is 13 amino acids. V lost 2 bases and J lost 11, with 15 bases in between. The germline gives CDR1 MNHEY, CDR2 SMNVEV (reference sequence). The DNA of the CDR3 is TGTGCCAGCAGTTTACAGGGGCCCGTCGGGGCTTTCTTT. This codes for CASSLQGPVGAFF.

This chain links TRBV7-8 with TRBJ1-1; D possibly corresponds to TRBD1 (6 bases). This CDR3 has 19 residues. Between the trimmed V and J ends, which lost 5 bases and 0 bases, there was a span of 25 bases. Germline lookup yields CDR1 SGHVS and CDR2 FQNEAQ. The CDR3 spells CASSDTASGVLRVNTEAFF. The CDR3 region has the DNA TGTGCCAGCAGCGATACGGCCTCAGGGGTTCTGAGAGTGAACACTGAAGCTTTCTTT. Supplemented by reference TRBV7-8 and TRBJ1-1, the full variable domain reads GAGVSQSPRYKVAKRGQDVALRCDPISGHVSLFWYQQALGQGPEFLTYFQNEAQLDKSGLPSDRFFAERPEGSVSTLKIQRTQQEDSAVYLCASSDTASGVLRVNTEAFFGQGTRLTVV.

The J gene is TRBJ2-7, the V gene TRBV5-5; the match to TRBD1 covers 9 bases. The CDR3 has 15 residues. Germline CDR1 and CDR2: SGHKS and YYEKEE (reference sequence). J was trimmed by 2 bases and V by 4 bases; bases with no gene match: 7. This CDR3 reads CASSLRTGEPYEQYF. CDR3 nucleotide sequence: TGTGCCAGCAGCCTACGGACAGGGGAACCCTACGAGCAGTACTTC.

The chain couples TRBV7-9 to TRBJ1-2; 10 bases are shared with TRBD1. J gave up 6 bases and V 6 bases, and 7 bases lay outside the gene matches. Germline assignment: CDR1 SEHNR and CDR2 FQNEAQ (reference sequence). The CDR3 runs 14 residues. The CDR3 DNA reads TGTGCCAGCAGTTCATCCGGGACAGGGGATGGCTACACCTTC. It codes for CASSSSGTGDGYTF.

This clone has only one observation. The chain recombines TRBV30 with TRBJ2-1, with 8 nucleotides matching TRBD1. After removal of 5 bases from V and 0 bases from J, the junction contained 6 bases not matched to a gene. The CDR3 loop spans 15 amino acids. Per germline, CDR1 GTSNPN and CDR2 SVGIG (reference sequence). The CDR3 is CAWDRGSSSYNEQFF. The CDR3 DNA reads as TGTGCCTGGGACAGGGGATCGAGCTCCTACAATGAGCAGTTCTTC.

This clone was recorded once. This chain joins TRBV10-3 and TRBJ1-6, with D perhaps matching TRBD1 (5 bases). Germline CDR1 and CDR2: ENHRY and SYGVKD. The CDR3 has 15 residues. Trimming stripped 1 base from V and 10 bases from J, with 14 bases between. The CDR3 DNA reads as TGTGCCATCAGTGAGTACCCTTCGGGGGAATCACCCCTCCACTTT. Translated, it gives CAISEYPSGESPLHF.

V and J are TRBV27 and TRBJ1-6; TRBD1 agrees at 8 bases. In germline, CDR1 is MNHEY, CDR2 SMNVEV (reference sequence). The CDR3 spans 13 residues. V lost 4 bases to trimming and J lost 13 bases; unmatched junction nucleotides: 6. The CDR3 is CASSWGQAGPLHF. Written as DNA, the CDR3 is TGTGCCAGCAGTTGGGGACAGGCGGGGCCCCTCCACTTT.